This T cell receptor (beta chain) was identified during a study of T-cell reconstitution after alpha-beta-depleted transplantation in children. TCRbeta library construction was performed incorporating unique molecular identifiers. MiXCR was run by TCRdb on the PCR reads, yielding one entry per CDR3 protein. Of about 500,000 distinct CDR3 sequences listed, over 25% are singletons. The junction had 6 bases not matched to a gene; V was cut back by 4 bases and J by 0 bases. The CDR3 is 16 residues long. CDR1 and CDR2 (germline): MNHEY, SVGEGT. The starting material was PBMCs from the stem cell graft donor, obtained from the stem cell graft. The J gene is TRBJ2-7, the V gene TRBV6-2 or TRBV6-3, with 10 bases that match TRBD1. This TCR was sampled from a human donor who donated a stem cell graft to a child with aplastic anemia. CDR3 nucleotides: TGTGCCAGCAGTTCCCCGGGACAGGGGAGCTCCTACGAGCAGTACTTC. Its protein is CASSSPGQGSSYEQYF.